This T cell receptor beta chain was recovered during a study of cytomegalovirus exposure and HLA in healthy donors. On the study more broadly: Samples from HLA-typed donors yielded 65 million to 90 million unique TCRs in an early data release. General observations from the study: The authors enumerated roughly 180 TCR beta chains as linked to cytomegalovirus.

The sample holds a few counts of this clone. Its antigen is unknown. Vbeta (60) and Jbeta (13) primers were used in the PCR. Data came from immunoSEQ multiplex PCR; TCRdb stores just in-frame clones and leaves some out. The sample includes around 120,000 clones, about 10% of them seen just once. The sequence derives from a man aged 25 to 40 in good health and CMV-seronegative. The sequencing input was PBMCs.

The CDR3 DNA sequence: TGCGCCAGCAGCTTGGGCCCCCGCCAGGGGAACACTGAAGCTTTCTTT. Amino acids: CASSLGPRQGNTEAFF. The rearrangement joins TRBV5-1 to TRBJ1-1, with a possible D match to TRBD1 (5 bases). The CDR3 is 16 residues long. Germline assignment: CDR1 SGHRS and CDR2 YFSETQ. With 0 bases removed from V and 1 base from J, the gap between germline ends came to 13 bases.